Listed below are T cell receptor beta chains from one sample, sequenced in a study of regulatory T cells in long-lasting Graves disease. TCRdb called the multiplex PCR reads again in MiXCR, with one record for every CDR3 protein. The sample contains roughly 500,000 distinct CDR3 sequences, 20% to 25% of which appear only once. Sequences were derived from peripheral blood mononuclear cells (PBMCs), sampled when the disease was refractory, from a patient treated with antithyroid drugs. These receptor sequences come from a female donor with Graves disease. Both conserved end residues are part of each CDR3. Each record gives: D gene, V gene, clone size, J gene, CDR3 protein, CDR3 DNA. A D gene is named only where the DNA matches it firmly. Size is stated for part of the rows, as once, few or many counts, or as a class when the clone is expanded.

>TRBD2|TRBV28|many|TRBJ2-7
CASTPSGSGYEQYF
TGTGCCAGCACGCCCAGCGGGAGTGGCTACGAGCAGTACTTC
>NA|TRBV19|few|TRBJ2-2
CASSTTVNTGELFF
TGTGCCAGTAGTACGACAGTGAACACCGGGGAGCTGTTTTTT
>NA|TRBV13|many|TRBJ1-4
CASSGGFNEKLFF
TGTGCCAGCAGCGGTGGGTTTAATGAAAAACTGTTTTTT
>NA|TRBV7-2|many|TRBJ1-2
CASSTFQANYGYTF
TGTGCCAGCAGCACATTCCAAGCTAACTATGGCTACACCTTC
>TRBD2|TRBV7-6|NA|TRBJ2-2
CASSLDSGLAGGNTGELFF
TGTGCCAGCAGCTTGGACAGTGGACTAGCGGGAGGTAACACCGGGGAGCTGTTTTTT
>TRBD1|TRBV11-2|NA|TRBJ2-7
CASSLPPPQGTFKEQYF
TGTGCCAGCAGCTTACCCCCTCCACAGGGGACGTTCAAAGAGCAGTACTTC
>NA|TRBV7-8|NA|TRBJ2-5
CASSLVVGTDQETQYF
TGTGCCAGCAGCTTAGTTGTGGGGACGGATCAAGAGACCCAGTACTTC
>TRBD2|TRBV29-1|once|TRBJ2-3
CSVKRDATSTDTQYF
TGCAGCGTCAAGCGGGACGCTACTAGCACAGATACGCAGTATTTT
>NA|TRBV27|many|TRBJ1-2
CASSLSEEGDYGYTF
TGTGCCAGCAGTTTATCGGAGGAGGGGGACTATGGCTACACCTTC
>NA|TRBV10-3|NA|TRBJ2-1
CAISEREVSYNEQFF
TGTGCCATCAGTGAGAGGGAGGTCTCCTACAATGAGCAGTTCTTC
>NA|TRBV7-9|NA|TRBJ2-2
CASSPLYIGDGELFF
TGTGCCAGCAGCCCTCTTTATATCGGGGACGGGGAGCTGTTTTTT
>NA|TRBV20-1|many|TRBJ1-1
CSGGANLNTEAFF
TGCAGTGGGGGTGCCAACTTGAACACTGAAGCTTTCTTT
>TRBD1|TRBV28|many|TRBJ2-7
CASRTTGGFSYEQYF
TGTGCCAGCAGGACGACAGGGGGCTTTTCCTACGAGCAGTACTTC
>TRBD1|TRBV2|many|TRBJ1-4
CASSSDRGRNEKLFF
TGTGCCAGCAGTTCCGACAGGGGTCGGAATGAAAAACTGTTTTTT
>NA|TRBV20-1|NA|TRBJ1-2
CSASSGDYGYTF
TGCAGTGCCAGTTCCGGGGACTATGGCTACACCTTC
>NA|TRBV11-2|NA|TRBJ2-2
CASSFGLLGATGELFF
TGTGCCAGCAGCTTCGGGTTGTTAGGTGCAACCGGGGAGCTGTTTTTT
>TRBD1|TRBV5-6|NA|TRBJ1-1
CASSLGGGEFSEAFF
TGTGCCAGCAGCTTGGGAGGGGGCGAGTTCTCTGAAGCTTTCTTT
>TRBD1|TRBV7-2|many|TRBJ1-6
CASSETGQGLTPLHF
TGTGCCAGCAGCGAGACGGGACAGGGTCTTACACCCCTCCACTTT
>NA|TRBV10-3|few|TRBJ1-1
CAISESRQEEAFF
TGTGCCATCAGTGAGTCGCGGCAGGAGGAAGCTTTCTTT
>NA|TRBV7-9|many|TRBJ1-5
CASSLVVGGRDSNQPQHF
TGTGCCAGCAGCTTAGTGGTTGGAGGCAGGGATAGCAATCAGCCCCAGCATTTT
>TRBD1|TRBV20-1|NA|TRBJ2-7
CSASSPDRVSEQYF
TGCAGTGCTAGTTCCCCGGACAGGGTATCCGAGCAGTACTTC
>NA|TRBV12-3/TRBV12-4|NA|TRBJ2-6
CASSQALSSGANVLTF
TGTGCCAGCAGCCAGGCCTTGAGCTCTGGGGCCAACGTCCTGACTTTC
>TRBD1|TRBV7-2|few|TRBJ1-6
CASSSGQTNSPLHF
TGTGCCAGCAGCTCGGGACAGACTAATTCACCCCTCCACTTT
>TRBD2|TRBV5-4|few|TRBJ2-5
CASSSPTSGAETQYF
TGTGCCAGCAGCTCCCCCACTAGCGGGGCAGAGACCCAGTACTTC
>NA|TRBV28|once|TRBJ2-1
CASRLGGGRCVF
TGTGCCAGCAGGCTGGGGGGCGGGAGATGTGTCTTC
>NA|TRBV6-1|NA|TRBJ2-5
CASTRPQETQYF
TGTGCCAGCACCCGGCCTCAAGAGACCCAGTACTTC
>TRBD1|TRBV7-8|many|TRBJ1-6
CASSLDGTGGNSPLHF
TGTGCCAGCAGCTTAGACGGGACAGGGGGAAATTCACCCCTCCACTTT
>NA|TRBV12-3/TRBV12-4|many|TRBJ1-6
CASRLQRRVTYNSPLHF
TGTGCCAGCAGGCTACAACGCAGGGTCACCTATAATTCACCCCTCCACTTT
>NA|TRBV3-1|many|TRBJ1-1
CASSQDRDTEAFF
TGTGCCAGCAGCCAAGACAGGGACACTGAAGCTTTCTTT
>NA|TRBV5-1|few|TRBJ2-7
CASREGAASYEQYF
TGCGCCAGCAGGGAGGGCGCTGCCTCCTACGAGCAGTACTTC
>NA|TRBV6-1|NA|TRBJ2-7
CASRSGGFRDNYEQYF
TGTGCCAGCCGGTCGGGGGGATTCCGGGACAACTACGAGCAGTACTTC
>NA|TRBV6-1|NA|TRBJ1-1
CASSHATEAFF
TGTGCCAGCAGTCACGCCACTGAAGCTTTCTTT
>NA|TRBV9|many|TRBJ1-5
CASSPGLYSNQPQHF
TGTGCCAGCAGCCCAGGACTGTATAGCAATCAGCCCCAGCATTTT
>NA|TRBV10-3|NA|TRBJ1-4
CAISDRTSTNEKLFF
TGTGCCATCAGTGACAGGACATCAACTAATGAAAAACTGTTTTTT
>NA|TRBV7-9|NA|TRBJ1-1
CASSRGRTEAFF
TGTGCCAGCAGCCGAGGGAGGACTGAAGCTTTCTTT
>NA|TRBV4-2|NA|TRBJ1-1
CASSQDPPLAFF
TGTGCCAGCAGCCAAGATCCTCCGCTAGCTTTCTTT
>TRBD1|TRBV30|NA|TRBJ1-6
CAWDRGWDNSPLHF
TGTGCCTGGGACAGGGGTTGGGATAATTCACCCCTCCACTTT
>NA|TRBV28|many|TRBJ1-1
CASSGRHLNTEAFF
TGTGCCAGCAGTGGCCGACACCTGAACACTGAAGCTTTCTTT
>NA|TRBV2|many|TRBJ1-2
CASLRGRNYGYTF
TGTGCCAGCCTCAGAGGCCGTAACTATGGCTACACCTTC
>NA|TRBV6-5|few|TRBJ1-1
CASSYRPINTEAFF
TGTGCCAGCAGTTACCGACCGATCAACACTGAAGCTTTCTTT
>NA|TRBV19|NA|TRBJ2-2
CASTRRRENTGELFF
TGTGCCAGTACCCGACGGCGGGAGAACACCGGGGAGCTGTTTTTT
>NA|TRBV7-2|many|TRBJ1-3
CASSLAGNTIYF
TGTGCCAGCAGCCTGGCTGGAAACACCATATATTTT
>TRBD1|TRBV27|many|TRBJ1-3
CASSAGQGAGNTIYF
TGTGCCAGCAGCGCCGGACAGGGCGCTGGAAACACCATATATTTT
>NA|TRBV7-9|many|TRBJ2-5
CASSATGPAWETQYF
TGTGCCAGCAGCGCTACAGGGCCAGCATGGGAGACCCAGTACTTC
>NA|TRBV19|NA|TRBJ2-2
CASSIEGRENTGELFF
TGTGCCAGTAGTATAGAGGGCAGGGAGAACACCGGGGAGCTGTTTTTT
>NA|TRBV19|NA|TRBJ2-5
CASSRRGGRETQYF
TGTGCCAGTAGCCGAAGGGGGGGGCGCGAGACCCAGTACTTC
>TRBD1|TRBV6-1|many|TRBJ1-2
CASSGMTGSSYGYTF
TGTGCCAGCAGTGGAATGACAGGGTCGAGTTATGGCTACACCTTC
>NA|TRBV3-1|NA|TRBJ1-2
CASSLDSTSGAQINYGYTF
TGTGCCAGCAGCCTTGACTCCACCTCAGGGGCCCAAATTAACTATGGCTACACCTTC
>TRBD2|TRBV9|many|TRBJ2-5
CASSVSAGGILETQYF
TGTGCCAGCAGCGTATCAGCGGGAGGTATTCTAGAGACCCAGTACTTC
>TRBD1|TRBV9|NA|TRBJ1-2
CASSPPGGGSYGYTF
TGTGCCAGCAGCCCCCCGGGAGGGGGCAGCTATGGCTACACCTTC
>TRBD1|TRBV27|many|TRBJ1-6
CASATGDLSPLHF
TGTGCCAGTGCGACAGGGGACCTTTCACCCCTCCACTTT